This T cell receptor (beta chain) was sequenced for a study of blood T cell repertoires in COVID-19. About the study: T cells, B-cell-depleted T cells, or PBMCs provided the cDNA or gDNA that served as material.

The assay was immunoSEQ multiplex PCR, and TCRdb's table has in-frame clones only and misses some. The sample has approximately 530,000 clones, 85% to 90% seen once. Germline V CDR1 and CDR2: MGHRA, YSYEKL. The CDR3 spans 18 residues. Trimming took 6 bases from V and 4 from J; bases not matched to a gene: 17. The table lists this clone with a count of one. The V and J genes are TRBV4-1 and TRBJ2-3; 9 bases map to TRBD2. The TCR was taken from a woman aged 45 to 65 with COVID-19, enrolled during active disease. Sequencing was performed on peripheral blood. This CDR3 reads CASRAVAGAGVMSDTQYF. The CDR3 nucleotides read TGCGCCAGCAGAGCCGTAGCGGGGGCAGGGGTCATGTCAGATACGCAGTATTTT.